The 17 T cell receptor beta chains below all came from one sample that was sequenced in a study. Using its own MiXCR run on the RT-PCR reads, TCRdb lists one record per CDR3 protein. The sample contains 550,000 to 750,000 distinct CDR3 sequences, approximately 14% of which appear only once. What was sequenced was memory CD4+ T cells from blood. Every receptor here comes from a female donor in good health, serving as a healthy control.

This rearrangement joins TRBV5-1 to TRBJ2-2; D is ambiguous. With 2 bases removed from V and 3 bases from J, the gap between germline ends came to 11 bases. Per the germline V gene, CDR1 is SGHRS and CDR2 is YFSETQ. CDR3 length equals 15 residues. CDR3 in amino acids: CASSLGLGDTGELFF. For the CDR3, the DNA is TGCGCCAGCAGCTTAGGGCTAGGAGACACCGGGGAGCTGTTTTTT.

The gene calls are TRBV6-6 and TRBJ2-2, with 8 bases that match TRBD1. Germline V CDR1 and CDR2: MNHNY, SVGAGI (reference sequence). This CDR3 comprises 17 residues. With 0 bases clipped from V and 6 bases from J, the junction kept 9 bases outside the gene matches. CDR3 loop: CASSYSSVQGGAGELFF. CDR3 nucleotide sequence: TGTGCCAGCAGTTACTCGTCCGTACAGGGGGGAGCCGGGGAGCTGTTTTTT.

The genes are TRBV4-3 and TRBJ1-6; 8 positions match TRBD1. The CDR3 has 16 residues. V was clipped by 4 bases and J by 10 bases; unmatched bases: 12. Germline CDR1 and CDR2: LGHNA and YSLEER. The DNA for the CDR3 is TGCGCCAGCAGCCTTCTACGAGACAGGGGAGACTCACCCCTCCACTTT. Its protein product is CASSLLRDRGDSPLHF.

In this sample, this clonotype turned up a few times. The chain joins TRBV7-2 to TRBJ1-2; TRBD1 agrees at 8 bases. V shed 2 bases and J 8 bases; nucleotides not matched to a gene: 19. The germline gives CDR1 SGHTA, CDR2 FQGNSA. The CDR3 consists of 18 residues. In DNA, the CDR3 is TGTGCCAGCAGCTTAAGGTCCTCAGGGGCAGGGGGCGCTGGGGGCTACACCTTC. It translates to CASSLRSSGAGGAGGYTF.

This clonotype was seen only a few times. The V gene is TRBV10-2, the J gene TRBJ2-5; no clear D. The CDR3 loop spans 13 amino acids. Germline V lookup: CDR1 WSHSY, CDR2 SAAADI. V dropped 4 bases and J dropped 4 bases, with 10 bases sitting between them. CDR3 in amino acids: CASSAGVGETQYF. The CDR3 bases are TGCGCCAGCAGTGCCGGAGTTGGAGAGACCCAGTACTTC.

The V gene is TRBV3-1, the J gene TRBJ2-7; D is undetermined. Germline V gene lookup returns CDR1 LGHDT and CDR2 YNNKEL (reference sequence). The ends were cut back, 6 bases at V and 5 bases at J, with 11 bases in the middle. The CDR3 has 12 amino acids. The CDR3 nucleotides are TGTGCCAGCAGGTCTGGACGAGACGAGCAGTACTTC. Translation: CASRSGRDEQYF.

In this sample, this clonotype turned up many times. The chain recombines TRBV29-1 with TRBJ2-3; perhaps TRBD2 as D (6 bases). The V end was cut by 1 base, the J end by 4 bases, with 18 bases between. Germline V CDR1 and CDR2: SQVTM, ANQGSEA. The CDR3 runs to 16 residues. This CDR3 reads CSVEGTNSGGPDTQYF. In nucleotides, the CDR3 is TGCAGCGTTGAAGGGACTAACAGCGGCGGGCCAGATACGCAGTATTTT.

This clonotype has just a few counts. The CDR3 loop is CASSPLGQGTSGNTIYF. As DNA, the CDR3 is TGTGCCAGCTCACCCCTCGGACAGGGTACCTCTGGAAACACCATATATTTT. This chain connects TRBV18 to TRBJ1-3; 8 nucleotides align to TRBD1. CDR1 and CDR2 from the germline V gene are KGHSH and LQKENI. V trimming: 3 bases; J trimming: 0 bases; junction bases outside the gene matches: 7. The CDR3 consists of 17 residues.

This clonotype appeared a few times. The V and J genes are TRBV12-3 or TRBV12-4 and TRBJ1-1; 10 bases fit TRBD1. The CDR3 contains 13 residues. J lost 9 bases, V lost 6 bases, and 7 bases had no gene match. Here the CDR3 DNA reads TGTGCCAGCAGACCCGGACAGGGGGGGAAAGCTTTCTTT. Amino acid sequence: CASRPGQGGKAFF.

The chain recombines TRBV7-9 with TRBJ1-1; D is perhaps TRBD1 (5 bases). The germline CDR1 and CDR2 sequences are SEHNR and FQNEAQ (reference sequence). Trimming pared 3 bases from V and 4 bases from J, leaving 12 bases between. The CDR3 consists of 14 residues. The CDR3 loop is CASSFSGTSTEAFF. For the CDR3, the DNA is TGTGCCAGCAGCTTCTCCGGGACCAGCACTGAAGCTTTCTTT.

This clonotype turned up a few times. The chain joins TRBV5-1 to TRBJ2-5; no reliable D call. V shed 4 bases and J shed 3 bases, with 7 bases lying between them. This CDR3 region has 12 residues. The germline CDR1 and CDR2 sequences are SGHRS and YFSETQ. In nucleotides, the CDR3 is TGCGCCAGCAGCCCCGATGAAGAGACCCAGTACTTC. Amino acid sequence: CASSPDEETQYF.

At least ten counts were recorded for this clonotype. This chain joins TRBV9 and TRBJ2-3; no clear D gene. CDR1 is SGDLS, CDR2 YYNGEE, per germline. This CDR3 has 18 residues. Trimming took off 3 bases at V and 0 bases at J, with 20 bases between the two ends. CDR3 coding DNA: TGTGCCAGCAGCGCTACCGGTGTGGCCCAGACTAGCACAGATACGCAGTATTTT. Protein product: CASSATGVAQTSTDTQYF.

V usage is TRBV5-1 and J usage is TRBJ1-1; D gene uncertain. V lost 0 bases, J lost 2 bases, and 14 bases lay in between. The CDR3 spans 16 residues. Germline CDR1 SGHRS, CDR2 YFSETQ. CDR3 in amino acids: CASSLDEVRVNTEAFF. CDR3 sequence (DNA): TGCGCCAGCAGCTTGGACGAGGTGAGAGTTAACACTGAAGCTTTCTTT.

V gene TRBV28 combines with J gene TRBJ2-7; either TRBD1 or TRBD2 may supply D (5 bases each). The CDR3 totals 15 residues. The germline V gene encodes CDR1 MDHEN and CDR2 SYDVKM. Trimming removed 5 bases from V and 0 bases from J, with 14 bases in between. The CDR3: CASSKTGTLSYEQYF. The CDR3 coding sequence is TGTGCCAGCAGTAAAACCGGGACCCTCTCCTACGAGCAGTACTTC. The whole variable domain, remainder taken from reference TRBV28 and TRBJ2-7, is DVKVTQSSRYLVKRTGEKVFLECVQDMDHENMFWYRQDPGLGLRLIYFSYDVKMKEKGDIPEGYSVSREKKERFSLILESASTNQTSMYLCASSKTGTLSYEQYFGPGTRLTVT.

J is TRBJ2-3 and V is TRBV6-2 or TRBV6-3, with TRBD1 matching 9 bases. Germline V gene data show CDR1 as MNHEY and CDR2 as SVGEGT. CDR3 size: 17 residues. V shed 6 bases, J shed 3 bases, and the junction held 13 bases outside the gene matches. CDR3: CASSQRPGQGATDTQYF. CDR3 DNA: TGTGCCAGCAGCCAACGGCCGGGACAGGGTGCGACAGATACGCAGTATTTT.

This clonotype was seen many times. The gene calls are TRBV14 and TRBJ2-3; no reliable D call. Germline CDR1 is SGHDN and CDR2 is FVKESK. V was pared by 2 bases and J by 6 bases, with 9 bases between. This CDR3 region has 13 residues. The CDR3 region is CASSQTNADTQYF. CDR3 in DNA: TGTGCCAGCAGCCAAACTAACGCGGATACGCAGTATTTT.

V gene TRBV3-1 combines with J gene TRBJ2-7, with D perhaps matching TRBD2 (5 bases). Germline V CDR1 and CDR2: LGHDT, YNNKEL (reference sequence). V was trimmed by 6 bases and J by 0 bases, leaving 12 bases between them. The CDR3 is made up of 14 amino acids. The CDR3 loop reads CASSRGLSSYEQYF. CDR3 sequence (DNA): TGTGCCAGCAGTCGAGGGCTGAGCTCCTACGAGCAGTACTTC.